This TCR beta chain is drawn from a study of shared clonotypes between healthy human individuals. The naive CD8 population came from CD45RO-negative cells selected for CCR7, without terminally differentiated effector memory CD45RA+ cells. Recent acute infections and vaccinations were absent in the healthy HIV-negative adult donors. Every donor, a Caucasian adult, lived in Nashville, Tennessee. V dropped 0 bases and J dropped 7 bases, with 16 bases sitting between them. Germline V gene lookup returns CDR1 SGHDT and CDR2 YYEEEE. This CDR3 spans 15 amino acids. This table comes from immunoSEQ multiplex PCR, and its TCRdb copy is limited to in-frame clones, with some not included. The sample records more than 2 million clones, just under 95% being singletons. Study-level results: Among donors, clonotype sharing was expected to be affected by sequencing depth. Compared with memory subsets, naive subsets generally had larger estimated richness.

In regard to this clone: Its matching antigen is unknown.

This receptor was taken from a man between 18 and 35 years old in good health. Sequencing was done on a sample of naive CD8+ T cells sorted from blood. The rearrangement links TRBV5-6 to TRBJ1-1; D call uncertain. CDR3 bases: TGTGCCAGCAGCTTGGCTGGTAGGTTAGTGAATGAAGCTTTCTTT. It yields the protein CASSLAGRLVNEAFF.